This TCR beta chain came from a study of vaccination and CD4 T cells after COVID-19. Whole-study context: Post-vaccination samples were procured at a median of approximately 72 days following dose two (range 14 to 241).

Sequence data for DNA of cultured CD4+ T cells were generated by the Oncomine TCR Beta short-read assay. TCRdb used MiXCR to reprocess the PCR reads, holding one entry per CDR3 protein. Of about 25,000 distinct CDR3 sequences detected, 30% appear once; the ten largest clones hold around 3.3%. A word on this clonotype: Its specificity is not known.

This CDR3 region has 16 residues. Germline CDR1 and CDR2: SEHNR and FQNEAQ (reference sequence). J lost 6 bases, V lost 4 bases, and 11 bases had no gene match. Regarding time point: late sampling 161 to 241 days after vaccination in a few convalescent patients. Treatment of the sample: roughly 11-day PBMC culture with coronavirus spike peptide pools or control peptides (ViraFEST assay). PBMCs were cultured at around 1.8 million per well with around 10 IU/ml IL-2 and roughly 10 ug/ml peptide pools. This receptor was identified in a human donor who had recovered from COVID-19. The rearrangement links TRBV7-9 to TRBJ2-4, with 8 bases that match TRBD2. Sequenced here: CD4+ T cells from blood, cultured in vitro, sampled about 7 months after SARS-CoV-2 vaccination. The CDR3: CASSSDKVLAVNIQYF. CDR3 bases: TGTGCCAGCAGCTCCGACAAGGTACTAGCGGTAAACATTCAGTACTTC.